A selection of T cell receptor beta chains follows, all from one sample in a study of cytomegalovirus exposure and HLA in healthy donors. Method: immunoSEQ multiplex PCR; TCRdb's copy keeps in-frame clones and lacks some. The sample yields approximately 140,000 clones, about 64% seen once. The source material was PBMCs. These receptors all come from a woman aged 60-75 years in good health and CMV-seropositive. Both conserved end residues are part of each CDR3. The order of the fields is clone size, V gene, J gene, D gene, CDR3 DNA, CDR3 protein. D genes are given only for firm matches. Some rows have no size entry. The others give once, few or many, or a class for an expanded clone.

clone size: NA; V gene: TRBV7-9; J gene: TRBJ2-2; D gene: TRBD2; CDR3 DNA: TGTGCCAGCAGCTTAGATAGCGGGAGTGGTACCGGGGAGCTGTTTTTT; CDR3 protein: CASSLDSGSGTGELFF
clone size: NA; V gene: TRBV4-2; J gene: TRBJ1-2; D gene: NA; CDR3 DNA: TGTGCCAGCAGCCAAGACTCGGTCTACAACTATGGCTACACCTTC; CDR3 protein: CASSQDSVYNYGYTF
clone size: NA; V gene: TRBV11-1; J gene: TRBJ2-3; D gene: NA; CDR3 DNA: TGTGCCAGCAGCTTTGGGCAGGGTAACACAGATACGCAGTATTTT; CDR3 protein: CASSFGQGNTDTQYF
clone size: NA; V gene: TRBV19; J gene: TRBJ1-4; D gene: TRBD1; CDR3 DNA: TGTGCCAGTAGTACCGGACAGGGGTGGGAAAAACTGTTTTTT; CDR3 protein: CASSTGQGWEKLFF
clone size: few; V gene: TRBV25-1; J gene: TRBJ1-1; D gene: TRBD1; CDR3 DNA: TGTGCCAGCAGTGCTACAGGGGGCACTGAAGCTTTCTTT; CDR3 protein: CASSATGGTEAFF
clone size: few; V gene: TRBV18; J gene: TRBJ2-1; D gene: TRBD2; CDR3 DNA: TGTGCCAGCTCACCACCTCTAGCGGGGTTTAGGGATGAGCAGTTCTTC; CDR3 protein: CASSPPLAGFRDEQFF
clone size: NA; V gene: TRBV30; J gene: TRBJ1-1; D gene: NA; CDR3 DNA: TGTGCCTGGATATTACGTGGGAGGCAAACTGAAGCTTTCTTT; CDR3 protein: CAWILRGRQTEAFF
clone size: NA; V gene: TRBV9; J gene: TRBJ2-7; D gene: NA; CDR3 DNA: TGTGCCAGCAGCGCCTCGGCGGCCCCTGGGTCCCCCTACGAGCAGTACTTC; CDR3 protein: CASSASAAPGSPYEQYF
clone size: NA; V gene: TRBV28; J gene: TRBJ2-5; D gene: TRBD2; CDR3 DNA: TGTGCCAGCAGTTTGCGAGGGGGCGGGAGGGGGTCGCGGGAGACCCAGTACTTC; CDR3 protein: CASSLRGGGRGSRETQYF
clone size: NA; V gene: TRBV5-6; J gene: TRBJ2-1; D gene: NA; CDR3 DNA: TGTGCCAGCAGCTACTTCAGGGGAACCACTACCAATGAGCAGTTCTTC; CDR3 protein: CASSYFRGTTTNEQFF
clone size: NA; V gene: TRBV5-8; J gene: TRBJ2-7; D gene: NA; CDR3 DNA: TGTGCCAGCAGCTTCCTTGCCGGGCAGTACTTC; CDR3 protein: CASSFLAGQYF
clone size: NA; V gene: TRBV11-2; J gene: TRBJ2-5; D gene: TRBD2; CDR3 DNA: TGTGCCAGCACCCTACTAGCGGGAGGGAGGGAGACCCAGTACTTC; CDR3 protein: CASTLLAGGRETQYF
clone size: few; V gene: TRBV7-8; J gene: TRBJ2-5; D gene: NA; CDR3 DNA: TGTGCCAGCAGCTTTGGGGCTTCAGAGACCCAGTACTTC; CDR3 protein: CASSFGASETQYF
clone size: NA; V gene: TRBV30; J gene: TRBJ2-1; D gene: NA; CDR3 DNA: TGTGCCTGGGCGGTAAGCTCCTACAATGAGCAGTTCTTC; CDR3 protein: CAWAVSSYNEQFF
clone size: NA; V gene: TRBV18; J gene: TRBJ2-7; D gene: NA; CDR3 DNA: TGTGCCAGCTCACCGGGGGCTAGCGGCCCCTACGAGCAGTACTTC; CDR3 protein: CASSPGASGPYEQYF
clone size: NA; V gene: TRBV30; J gene: TRBJ1-2; D gene: TRBD1; CDR3 DNA: TGTGCCTGGGTTGGACAGGGGATTCTAGGCTATGGCTACACCTTC; CDR3 protein: CAWVGQGILGYGYTF
clone size: few; V gene: TRBV28; J gene: TRBJ2-2; D gene: TRBD2; CDR3 DNA: TGTGCCAGCAGTTTCATCCTAAGGGGTTGGACTAGCGGTTTCACCGGGGAGCTGTTTTTT; CDR3 protein: CASSFILRGWTSGFTGELFF
clone size: NA; V gene: TRBV9; J gene: TRBJ1-2; D gene: NA; CDR3 DNA: TGTGCCAGCAGCAAGGGGGGGATGTCGGGCCATGGCTACACCTTC; CDR3 protein: CASSKGGMSGHGYTF
clone size: NA; V gene: TRBV9; J gene: TRBJ2-2; D gene: NA; CDR3 DNA: TGTGCCAGCAGCGTAGACGGGAGCGCTTACACCGGGGAGCTGTTTTTT; CDR3 protein: CASSVDGSAYTGELFF
clone size: few; V gene: TRBV9; J gene: TRBJ2-3; D gene: TRBD2; CDR3 DNA: TGTGCCAGCAGCGTAGGAGCGGGAATAGGGACAGATACGCAGTATTTT; CDR3 protein: CASSVGAGIGTDTQYF
clone size: once; V gene: TRBV28; J gene: TRBJ1-1; D gene: NA; CDR3 DNA: TGTGCCAGCAGTTTAGGTGTAGAGAACACTGAAGCTTTCTTT; CDR3 protein: CASSLGVENTEAFF
clone size: few; V gene: TRBV28; J gene: TRBJ1-1; D gene: NA; CDR3 DNA: TGTGCCAGTACACTTTTTAGATTGGAGATCAGTGAAGCTTTCTTT; CDR3 protein: CASTLFRLEISEAFF
clone size: NA; V gene: TRBV27; J gene: TRBJ2-1; D gene: TRBD2; CDR3 DNA: TGTGCCAGCAGTTTTTTGTCGGGAGGACCCTTCCACAATGAGCAGTTCTTC; CDR3 protein: CASSFLSGGPFHNEQFF
clone size: NA; V gene: TRBV7-8; J gene: TRBJ1-2; D gene: NA; CDR3 DNA: TGTGCCAGCAGCCCATCCCGTTCCAGGGCCTATGGCTACACCTTC; CDR3 protein: CASSPSRSRAYGYTF
clone size: NA; V gene: TRBV5-1; J gene: TRBJ1-1; D gene: TRBD1; CDR3 DNA: TGCGCCAGCAGACCCGGGACAGCGAACACTGAAGCTTTCTTT; CDR3 protein: CASRPGTANTEAFF
clone size: NA; V gene: TRBV27; J gene: TRBJ2-2; D gene: TRBD2; CDR3 DNA: TGTGCCAGCAGTCCGCCCGGGACTAGCGGGTACACCGGGGGGGCCGGGGAGCTGTTTTTT; CDR3 protein: CASSPPGTSGYTGGAGELFF
clone size: NA; V gene: TRBV7-9; J gene: TRBJ1-2; D gene: NA; CDR3 DNA: TGTGCCAGCAGCTTACTGGCCTCAACGGGAGCCCTAAGATATGGCTACACCTTC; CDR3 protein: CASSLLASTGALRYGYTF
clone size: few; V gene: TRBV7-9; J gene: TRBJ1-1; D gene: NA; CDR3 DNA: TGTGCCAGCAACAACAGGCGAAACTGGTCTGAAGCTTTCTTT; CDR3 protein: CASNNRRNWSEAFF
clone size: NA; V gene: TRBV5-1; J gene: TRBJ2-7; D gene: NA; CDR3 DNA: TGCGCCAGCTCAAGGGGGGAGGGCCTCTACGAGCAGTACTTC; CDR3 protein: CASSRGEGLYEQYF
clone size: NA; V gene: TRBV6-1; J gene: TRBJ2-1; D gene: NA; CDR3 DNA: TGTGCCAGCAGTGAAGGGCGGGCCAATGAGCAGTTCTTC; CDR3 protein: CASSEGRANEQFF
clone size: few; V gene: TRBV28; J gene: TRBJ2-5; D gene: TRBD2; CDR3 DNA: TGTGCCAGCAGGGGAGGGTTCGAGACCCAGTACTTC; CDR3 protein: CASRGGFETQYF
clone size: NA; V gene: TRBV11-2; J gene: TRBJ2-3; D gene: TRBD2; CDR3 DNA: TGTGCCAGCAGCTTAGCGCTAGCGGTCTTAGATACGCAGTATTTT; CDR3 protein: CASSLALAVLDTQYF
clone size: NA; V gene: TRBV5-6; J gene: TRBJ2-5; D gene: NA; CDR3 DNA: TGTGCCAGCAGACCTAGGGGTCGGGAGACCCAGTACTTC; CDR3 protein: CASRPRGRETQYF
clone size: NA; V gene: TRBV19; J gene: TRBJ1-5; D gene: NA; CDR3 DNA: TGTGCCAGTAGTATGCCCGGGAGGAGCGTATATAGCAATCAGCCCCAGCATTTT; CDR3 protein: CASSMPGRSVYSNQPQHF
clone size: NA; V gene: TRBV27; J gene: TRBJ1-3; D gene: NA; CDR3 DNA: TGTGCCAGCAGTTTCGGTGGAAACACCATATATTTT; CDR3 protein: CASSFGGNTIYF
clone size: NA; V gene: TRBV7-2; J gene: TRBJ2-3; D gene: NA; CDR3 DNA: TGTGCCAGCAGGCCGACTAGGGGCACAGATACGCAGTATTTT; CDR3 protein: CASRPTRGTDTQYF
clone size: once; V gene: TRBV5-1; J gene: TRBJ2-3; D gene: TRBD2; CDR3 DNA: TGCGCCAGCAGCTTGGGACTAGCGGACTTCACAGATACGCAGTATTTT; CDR3 protein: CASSLGLADFTDTQYF
clone size: NA; V gene: TRBV7-8; J gene: TRBJ2-7; D gene: TRBD2; CDR3 DNA: TGTGCCAGCAGCCAATCTAGCGGCCCGACGGGAGAGCAGTACTTC; CDR3 protein: CASSQSSGPTGEQYF
clone size: NA; V gene: TRBV28; J gene: TRBJ2-7; D gene: NA; CDR3 DNA: TGTGCCAGCAGTTTAGGAGGGAGCCTCTACGAGCAGTACTTC; CDR3 protein: CASSLGGSLYEQYF
clone size: NA; V gene: TRBV5-6; J gene: TRBJ2-1; D gene: NA; CDR3 DNA: TGTGCCAGCAGCCGACAGTATGATGAGCAGTTCTTC; CDR3 protein: CASSRQYDEQFF
clone size: NA; V gene: TRBV27; J gene: TRBJ2-7; D gene: NA; CDR3 DNA: TGTGCCAGCAGTTCCTCCGGGATCTACGAGCAGTACTTC; CDR3 protein: CASSSSGIYEQYF
clone size: NA; V gene: TRBV28; J gene: TRBJ2-5; D gene: TRBD1; CDR3 DNA: TGTGCCAGTCCCGGACAGGACCAAGAGACCCAGTACTTC; CDR3 protein: CASPGQDQETQYF
clone size: NA; V gene: TRBV13; J gene: TRBJ2-3; D gene: NA; CDR3 DNA: TGTGCCAGCAGCTTTGGCAGGAACACCCCCACAGATACGCAGTATTTT; CDR3 protein: CASSFGRNTPTDTQYF
clone size: few; V gene: TRBV6-6; J gene: TRBJ2-5; D gene: NA; CDR3 DNA: TGTGCCAGCAGTGATACTACCGTCCAAGAGACCCAGTACTTC; CDR3 protein: CASSDTTVQETQYF
clone size: NA; V gene: TRBV5-1; J gene: TRBJ2-3; D gene: TRBD1; CDR3 DNA: TGCGCCACCGCGCAGGGGGATCCCCGCACAGATACGCAGTATTTT; CDR3 protein: CATAQGDPRTDTQYF
clone size: NA; V gene: TRBV11-2; J gene: TRBJ2-1; D gene: TRBD2; CDR3 DNA: TGTGCCAGCAGCCCGCTAGCGGGCTCCTACAATGAGCAGTTCTTC; CDR3 protein: CASSPLAGSYNEQFF
clone size: NA; V gene: TRBV10-3; J gene: TRBJ2-1; D gene: NA; CDR3 DNA: TGTGCCATCAGTGATCGCAGGGCCCGTGATTCCTACAATGAGCAGTTCTTC; CDR3 protein: CAISDRRARDSYNEQFF
clone size: NA; V gene: TRBV7-3; J gene: TRBJ2-2; D gene: NA; CDR3 DNA: TGTGCCAGCAGCTTATTCGGGGGGCAGGGCACCGGGGAGCTGTTTTTT; CDR3 protein: CASSLFGGQGTGELFF
clone size: NA; V gene: TRBV7-9; J gene: TRBJ1-1; D gene: NA; CDR3 DNA: TGTGCCAGCAGCTTAGGACAGAGGACTGAAGCTTTCTTT; CDR3 protein: CASSLGQRTEAFF
clone size: NA; V gene: TRBV28; J gene: TRBJ1-2; D gene: NA; CDR3 DNA: TGTGCCAGCAGGGGCAGTCTCTATGGCTACACCTTC; CDR3 protein: CASRGSLYGYTF
clone size: NA; V gene: TRBV7-9; J gene: TRBJ2-5; D gene: NA; CDR3 DNA: TGTGCCAGCACCAAAGAGGCCCAGTACTTC; CDR3 protein: CASTKEAQYF
clone size: once; V gene: TRBV5-1; J gene: TRBJ2-5; D gene: NA; CDR3 DNA: TGCGCCAGCAGCTTGTCAGGGGCGAAACAAGAGACCCAGTACTTC; CDR3 protein: CASSLSGAKQETQYF
clone size: NA; V gene: TRBV7-2; J gene: TRBJ1-2; D gene: NA; CDR3 DNA: TGTGCCAGCAGCTTACGGGGGAGTGAGGGCTACACCTTC; CDR3 protein: CASSLRGSEGYTF